This T cell receptor (beta chain) was captured by sequencing in a study of early T cells in non-severe SARS-CoV-2 infection. Study background: The study sequenced bulk RNA from unsorted whole blood, with chains unpaired. Overall study findings and caveats: VDJdb matching skewed toward anti-spike CD8 responses, missing private and CD4 specificities.

Trimming pared 6 bases from V and 4 bases from J, leaving 21 bases between. The CDR3 totals 16 residues. Germline V gives CDR1 MDHEN, CDR2 SYDVKM. This clonotype was observed a handful of times. Antigen specificity is unknown. Unique molecular identifiers tagged individual cDNA molecules. MiXCR, run by TCRdb on the 5' RACE reads, gives a single entry per CDR3 protein. The top ten hold 12% of the sample, which has 80,000 or so distinct CDR3 sequences, about 11% seen once. This clonotype originated in an adult who was a healthcare worker with PCR-confirmed SARS-CoV-2 infection or an uninfected control (not recorded which). The chain uses TRBV28 and TRBJ1-2, with D maybe TRBD1 (6 bases). The starting material was whole blood, obtained at baseline. CDR3: CASSSASRTARYGYTF. In DNA form, the CDR3 reads TGTGCCAGCAGCTCCGCCAGTAGGACAGCGCGCTATGGCTACACCTTC.